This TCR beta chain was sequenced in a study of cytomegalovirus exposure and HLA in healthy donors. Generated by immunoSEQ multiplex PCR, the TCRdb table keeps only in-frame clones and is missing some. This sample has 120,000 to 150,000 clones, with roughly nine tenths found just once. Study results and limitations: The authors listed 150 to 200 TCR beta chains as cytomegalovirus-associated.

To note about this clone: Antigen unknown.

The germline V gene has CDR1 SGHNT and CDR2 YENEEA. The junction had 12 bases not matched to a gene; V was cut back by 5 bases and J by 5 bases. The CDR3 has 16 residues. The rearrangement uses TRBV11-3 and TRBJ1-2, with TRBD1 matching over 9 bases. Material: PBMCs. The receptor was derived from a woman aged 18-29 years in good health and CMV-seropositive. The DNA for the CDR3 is TGTGCCAGCAGCGAAGGACAGGGGAGGTCAGGGTATGGCTACACCTTC. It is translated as CASSEGQGRSGYGYTF.